This T cell receptor (beta chain) emerged from a study of T cell responses to AZD1222 COVID-19 vaccine. Broader study findings: Repertoires were sampled only after the peak T cell response. As reported, nearly half of all spike-specific TCRs target variant regions that are unmutated. Females outnumbered males among donors, who were mostly white British; clonal diversity was possibly underestimated.

Trimming left V 2 bases short and J 5 bases short, with 11 bases between. CDR1 is KGHDR and CDR2 is SFDVKD in the germline V gene. This CDR3 comprises 14 residues. Note on this clone: Its antigen is currently unknown.

This table comes from immunoSEQ multiplex PCR, and its TCRdb copy is limited to in-frame clones, with some not included. The table has approximately 140,000 clones, about 93% seen once. The receptor was isolated from an adult in good health. Sequences were derived from peripheral blood, sampled on day 0 of MenACWY control vaccination. This chain joins TRBV24-1 and TRBJ1-2; D is undetermined. CDR3 bases: TGTGCCACCAGTGATTCATCACAGTCATATGGCTACACCTTC. This gives the protein CATSDSSQSYGYTF.